This paragraph covers one TCR beta chain sequence. The CDR3 sequence is 13 residues long. The germline CDR1 and CDR2 sequences are MGHDK and SYGVNS. With 3 bases clipped from V and 4 bases from J, the junction kept 2 bases outside the gene matches. The data originate from a study of blood T cell repertoires in COVID-19. The method was immunoSEQ multiplex PCR; TCRdb's version includes in-frame clones alone and lacks a portion of them. Of a few hundred thousand clones in the sample, about 88% were seen once. The source is a woman between 18 and 29 years old who had been exposed to COVID-19. Sequenced material: PBMCs or T cells enriched from blood (not recorded which). The J gene is TRBJ2-7, the V gene TRBV25-1; 8 bases are a match to TRBD1. CDR3 loop: CASSDRGLYEQYF. In DNA, the CDR3 is TGTGCCAGCAGTGACAGGGGGCTGTACGAGCAGTACTTC.